Detailed here is one TCR beta chain. Antigen: not known. The data stem from a study of cytomegalovirus exposure and HLA in healthy donors. Study conclusions and caveats: Earlier analysis found most TCR beta V segments productive about 90% or about 30% of the time. HLA allele associations emerged for about 16,000 TCR beta sequences in a later analysis, at 0.05 false discovery rate.

The primer mix had 60 Vbeta and 13 Jbeta primers. Only in-frame clones appear in the TCRdb table, and some are missing; sequencing was by immunoSEQ multiplex PCR. The sample consists of some 40,000 clones, over 55% of them appearing once. The V end lost 2 bases, the J end lost 5 bases, and 6 bases lay between the germline ends. CDR1 and CDR2 from the germline V gene are MNHEY and SVGAGI. This CDR3 has 13 amino acids. Source material: PBMCs. The V gene is TRBV6-5, the J gene TRBJ1-4; no reliable D call. The TCR was taken from a man aged 55 to 70 in good health and CMV-seropositive. The CDR3 sequence: CASSYVLNEKLFF. CDR3 bases: TGTGCCAGCAGTTACGTACTAAATGAAAAACTGTTTTTT.